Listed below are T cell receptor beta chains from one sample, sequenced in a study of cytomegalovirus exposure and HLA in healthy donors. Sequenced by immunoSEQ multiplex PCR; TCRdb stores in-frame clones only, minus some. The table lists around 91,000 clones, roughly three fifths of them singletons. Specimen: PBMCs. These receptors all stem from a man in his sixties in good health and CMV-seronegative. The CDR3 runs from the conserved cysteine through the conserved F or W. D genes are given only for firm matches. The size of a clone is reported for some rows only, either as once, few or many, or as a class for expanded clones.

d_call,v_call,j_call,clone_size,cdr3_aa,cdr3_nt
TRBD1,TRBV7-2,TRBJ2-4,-,CASSFGQGTNIQYF,TGTGCCAGCAGCTTTGGACAGGGAACAAACATTCAGTACTTC
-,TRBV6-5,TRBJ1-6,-,CASSYRTGLNSPLHF,TGTGCCAGCAGTTATCGAACAGGCCTCAATTCACCCCTCCACTTT
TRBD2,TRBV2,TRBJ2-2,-,CASSAPGLVPNTGELFF,TGTGCCAGCAGTGCCCCGGGACTAGTACCGAACACCGGGGAGCTGTTTTTT
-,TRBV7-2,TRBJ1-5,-,CASSFTGSSNQPQHF,TGTGCCAGCAGCTTTACAGGGTCTAGCAATCAGCCCCAGCATTTT
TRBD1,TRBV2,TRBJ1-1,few,CASMRTGSGGEAFF,TGTGCCAGCATGCGGACAGGCTCTGGGGGTGAAGCTTTCTTT
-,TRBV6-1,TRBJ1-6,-,CASSESWRFVNSPLHF,TGTGCCAGCAGTGAATCCTGGAGGTTTGTTAATTCACCCCTCCACTTT
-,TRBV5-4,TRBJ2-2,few,CASSLAKVGRKTGELFF,TGTGCCAGCAGCTTGGCCAAGGTCGGCAGGAAAACCGGGGAGCTGTTTTTT
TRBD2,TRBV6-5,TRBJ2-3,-,CASSSRLAGFNTQYF,TGTGCCAGCAGTTCCAGACTAGCGGGGTTTAATACGCAGTATTTT
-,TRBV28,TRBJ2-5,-,CASSFRGKTQYF,TGTGCCAGCAGTTTCAGGGGTAAGACCCAGTACTTC
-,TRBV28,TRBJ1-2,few,CASSTTGIGLEGYTF,TGTGCCAGCAGTACAACCGGGATTGGGCTTGAAGGCTACACCTTC
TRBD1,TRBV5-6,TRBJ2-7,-,CASSFMRQGAYEQYF,TGTGCCAGCAGCTTTATGAGGCAGGGGGCCTACGAGCAGTACTTC
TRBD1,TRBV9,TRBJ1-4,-,CASSVGVGGQGEKLFF,TGTGCCAGCAGCGTAGGCGTAGGGGGACAGGGTGAAAAACTGTTTTTT
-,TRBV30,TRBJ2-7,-,CAWRVLYEQYF,TGTGCCTGGAGGGTGCTATACGAGCAGTACTTC
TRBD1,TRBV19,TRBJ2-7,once,CASTQAGTGYEQYF,TGTGCCAGTACACAGGCCGGGACAGGCTACGAGCAGTACTTC
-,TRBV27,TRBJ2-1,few,CASRISYNEQFF,TGTGCCAGCAGAATATCCTACAATGAGCAGTTCTTC
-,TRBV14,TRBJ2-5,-,CASSQNLAQYF,TGTGCCAGCAGCCAAAATTTAGCCCAGTACTTC
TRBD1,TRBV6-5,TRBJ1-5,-,CASRPYTGGGQPQHF,TGTGCCAGCAGACCGTATACAGGGGGCGGTCAGCCCCAGCATTTT
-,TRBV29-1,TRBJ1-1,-,CSVRGASFTEAFF,TGCAGCGTTCGGGGGGCTTCGTTCACTGAAGCTTTCTTT
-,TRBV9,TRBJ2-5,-,CASSRYYQETQYF,TGTGCCAGCAGCCGATACTACCAAGAGACCCAGTACTTC
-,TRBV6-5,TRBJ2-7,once,CASSYGGGLSYEQYF,TGTGCCAGCAGTTACGGGGGCGGTCTCTCCTACGAGCAGTACTTC
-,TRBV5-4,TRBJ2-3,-,CASSSAGEDTQYF,TGTGCCAGCAGCTCAGCAGGGGAGGATACGCAGTATTTT
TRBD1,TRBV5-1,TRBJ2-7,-,CASSFGTGAYEQYF,TGCGCCAGCAGCTTCGGGACAGGGGCCTACGAGCAGTACTTC
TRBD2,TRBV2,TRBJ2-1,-,CASSGLAGRRGEQFF,TGTGCCAGCTCAGGACTAGCGGGACGGCGAGGTGAGCAGTTCTTC
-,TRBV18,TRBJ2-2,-,CASSPDSLNTGELFF,TGTGCCAGCTCACCGGACTCGTTAAACACCGGGGAGCTGTTTTTT
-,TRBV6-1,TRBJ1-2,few,CASSEGEEYYGYTF,TGTGCCAGCAGTGAAGGAGAAGAGTACTATGGCTACACCTTC
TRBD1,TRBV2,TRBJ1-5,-,CASRDRGNQPQHF,TGTGCCAGCAGGGACAGGGGCAATCAGCCCCAGCATTTT